Presented here are 17 T cell receptor beta chains from one specimen sequenced in a study of Graves' ophthalmopathy and Graves' hyperthyroidism. RNA transcripts were the source from which TCR beta CDR3 regions were amplified. An opening RT-PCR round employed HTBI primers and preceded a second-round multiplex PCR. TCRdb called the multiplex PCR reads again in MiXCR, with one record for every CDR3 protein. The table shows almost 400,000 distinct CDR3 sequences, with 15% to 20% occurring only once. The sequencing input was peripheral blood. The receptors here all came from a woman between 18 and 30 years old with Graves' ophthalmopathy.

This clonotype was picked up many times. The rearrangement joins TRBV20-1 to TRBJ1-1; 7 bases match TRBD1. The germline V gene encodes CDR1 DFQATT and CDR2 SNEGSKA (reference sequence). The CDR3 spans 15 residues. Unmatched junction bases numbered 20, after V lost 3 bases and J lost 13 bases. The CDR3 reads CSARGITGEVGSSFF. The DNA of the CDR3 is TGCAGTGCTAGGGGTATCACAGGGGAGGTAGGATCAAGTTTCTTT.

This clonotype came up many times. The rearrangement uses TRBV2 and TRBJ2-7, with a tentative D call TRBD1 (6 bases). Per germline, CDR1 SNHLY and CDR2 FYNNEI. Trimming shortened V by 4 bases and J by 3 bases, and 10 bases separated the two germline ends. The CDR3 sequence is 13 residues long. The CDR3 nucleotides are TGTGCCAGCAGTGTGGGGGCTAACTACGAGCAGTACTTC. This codes for CASSVGANYEQYF.

This clonotype was seen many times. V gene TRBV12-3 or TRBV12-4 combines with J gene TRBJ2-7; the D gene is possibly TRBD2 (5 bases). The CDR3 runs to 14 residues. The V end was cut by 3 bases, the J end by 7 bases, with 16 bases between. The CDR3 DNA is TGTGCCAGCAGTTTCACCACCCCGGGCGGGGAGCAGTACTTC. Translation gives CASSFTTPGGEQYF.

The V and J genes are TRBV27 and TRBJ2-7, with 9 bases identical to TRBD2. Germline lookup yields CDR1 MNHEY and CDR2 SMNVEV (reference sequence). The V segment lost 2 bases and the J segment 4 bases; nucleotides outside the gene matches: 6. This CDR3 has 15 amino acids. The CDR3 coding sequence is TGTGCCAGCAGTTTACGCGTTAGCGGGAGATACGAGCAGTACTTC. This encodes CASSLRVSGRYEQYF.

This clonotype was observed once. This chain joins TRBV30 and TRBJ2-7; D not certain. The germline V gene has CDR1 GTSNPN and CDR2 SVGIG (reference sequence). Trimming cost V 5 bases and J 6 bases, with 14 bases left between them. The CDR3 contains 12 residues. The CDR3 spells CAWAHPAAEQYF. The CDR3 DNA follows: TGTGCCTGGGCCCACCCCGCCGCCGAGCAGTACTTC.

This clonotype appeared many times. The rearrangement links TRBV28 to TRBJ2-7, with D tentatively TRBD2 (5 bases). The CDR3 sequence is 13 residues long. The V and J ends lost 6 bases and 0 bases respectively, with 9 bases between them. Germline lookup yields CDR1 MDHEN and CDR2 SYDVKM. CDR3 sequence reads: CASRYSGSYEQYF. The CDR3 nucleotides are TGTGCCAGCAGGTACAGCGGCTCCTACGAGCAGTACTTC. The full variable domain, rest sourced from reference TRBV28 and TRBJ2-7, is DVKVTQSSRYLVKRTGEKVFLECVQDMDHENMFWYRQDPGLGLRLIYFSYDVKMKEKGDIPEGYSVSREKKERFSLILESASTNQTSMYLCASRYSGSYEQYFGPGTRLTVT.

Ten or more counts support this clonotype. The chain has TRBV20-1 and TRBJ2-2, with TRBD2 as a possible D gene (6 bases). Trimming left V 4 bases short and J 7 bases short, with 25 bases between. Germline V gene data show CDR1 as DFQATT and CDR2 as SNEGSKA (reference sequence). This CDR3 is built from 17 residues. This CDR3 is CSAKEIGGGKALGELFF. The CDR3 coding sequence is TGCAGTGCTAAGGAGATTGGAGGAGGGAAAGCTCTCGGGGAGCTGTTTTTT.

The sample holds a few counts of this clonotype. This chain uses TRBV18 with TRBJ1-2; 11 nucleotides match TRBD1. The CDR3 spans 16 residues. V gave up 3 bases and J gave up 4 bases; unmatched junction bases: 7. Germline V gene sequence: CDR1 KGHSH, CDR2 LQKENI. DNA for the CDR3: TGTGCCAGCTCACCTTCGAGGACAGGGGGCATCTATGGCTACACCTTC. Amino acids: CASSPSRTGGIYGYTF.

This clonotype was counted at least ten times. V and J are TRBV29-1 and TRBJ1-5; D is unclear. Between the trimmed V and J ends, which lost 4 bases and 3 bases, there was a span of 7 bases. The CDR3 contains 12 residues. Looked up from germline, CDR1 is SQVTM and CDR2 is ANQGSEA. CDR3 residues: CSVGADNQPQHF. The DNA for the CDR3 is TGCAGCGTTGGGGCCGACAATCAGCCCCAGCATTTT.

This clonotype was counted ten times or more. In DNA, the CDR3 is TGTGCCTCAAGGACAGGGGGGGGGACTGAAGCTTTCTTT. Protein product: CASRTGGGTEAFF. The rearrangement links TRBV28 to TRBJ1-1; 10 bases are a match to TRBD1. Germline values: CDR1 MDHEN, CDR2 SYDVKM. V shed 11 bases and J 5 bases; nucleotides not matched to a gene: 8. The CDR3 contains 13 residues.

The gene calls are TRBV11-2 and TRBJ2-5; D is unresolved. The J call may be in error: the DNA end matches TRBJ2-4 better. The CDR3 runs to 17 residues. Per germline, CDR1 SGHAT and CDR2 FQNNGV. CDR3 amino acids: CASSGSTFGAAKNIQYF. CDR3 sequence (DNA): TGTGCCAGCAGCGGATCGACCTTCGGAGCAGCCAAAAACATTCAGTACTTC.

V and J are TRBV7-9 and TRBJ2-7; 8 nucleotides match TRBD1. There are 14 residues in the CDR3. Germline CDR1 reads SEHNR; CDR2 reads FQNEAQ (reference sequence). The J segment lost 6 bases and the V segment lost 5 bases, leaving 9 bases of the junction unmatched. The CDR3 is CASSQYPTGGEQYF. For the CDR3, the DNA is TGTGCCAGCAGCCAGTACCCAACAGGGGGCGAGCAGTACTTC.

This clonotype was detected ten times or more. This chain uses TRBV19 with TRBJ2-2, with 10 bases aligning to TRBD2. The CDR3 consists of 17 residues. The germline CDR1 and CDR2 sequences are LNHDA and SQIVND (reference sequence). Unmatched junction bases numbered 19, after V lost 9 bases and J lost 9 bases. CDR3 nucleotide sequence: TGTGCCAGCCGCTACCTTAAAACTAGCGGGGACCCCCGGGAGCTGTTTTTT. Protein product: CASRYLKTSGDPRELFF.

The table lists this clonotype with many counts. This rearrangement joins TRBV5-1 to TRBJ2-2; D is possibly TRBD1 (7 bases). Trimming pared 4 bases from V and 0 bases from J, leaving 13 bases between. Germline lookup yields CDR1 SGHRS and CDR2 YFSETQ. The CDR3 has 16 residues. CDR3 residues: CASSNGGTANTGELFF. The CDR3 bases are TGCGCCAGCAGCAATGGGGGGACAGCGAACACCGGGGAGCTGTTTTTT.

CDR3 protein: CGLQPYTGTEAFF. DNA of the CDR3: TGCGGCCTCCAACCGTATACGGGGACTGAAGCTTTCTTT. The chain joins TRBV29-1 to TRBJ1-1; D gene ambiguous. Germline CDR1 and CDR2: SQVTM and ANQGSEA. CDR3 length: 13 residues.

The chain joins TRBV12-3 or TRBV12-4 to TRBJ1-5, with D unresolved. The V end was cut by 5 bases, the J end by 4 bases, with 12 bases between. This CDR3 has 14 residues. The CDR3 sequence is CASSKMQENQPQHF. In DNA, the CDR3 is TGTGCCAGCAGTAAAATGCAGGAGAATCAGCCCCAGCATTTT.

This clonotype was seen many times. The V call is TRBV28, the J call TRBJ2-5; TRBD2 might be the D (5 bases). This CDR3 region has 13 residues. The germline V gene has CDR1 MDHEN and CDR2 SYDVKM. V shed 6 bases and J shed 4 bases, with 12 bases lying between them. The CDR3 is CASSRTSLETQYF. CDR3 sequence (DNA): TGTGCCAGCAGCAGGACTTCCTTAGAGACCCAGTACTTC.